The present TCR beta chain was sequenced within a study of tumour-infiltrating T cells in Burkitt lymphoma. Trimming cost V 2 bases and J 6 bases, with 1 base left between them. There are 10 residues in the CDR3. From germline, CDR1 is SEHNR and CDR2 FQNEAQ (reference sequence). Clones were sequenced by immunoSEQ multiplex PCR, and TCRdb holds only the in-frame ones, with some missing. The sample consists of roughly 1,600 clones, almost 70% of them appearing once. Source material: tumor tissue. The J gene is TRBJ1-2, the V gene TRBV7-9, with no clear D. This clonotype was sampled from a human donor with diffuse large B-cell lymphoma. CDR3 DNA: TGTGCCAGCAGCTTAAATGGCTACACCTTC. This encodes CASSLNGYTF.